The 22 T cell receptor beta chains given below trace back to one sample, sequenced in a study of T cells after yellow fever vaccination. TCRdb reprocessed the 5' RACE reads with MiXCR, giving one entry per CDR3 protein. The sample gives hundreds of thousands of distinct CDR3 sequences, about 14% of which show up once; more than 13% is in the top ten. The sequenced sample was PBMCs, obtained on the day of the yellow fever booster vaccination. Receptors originate from a man aged 30 to 45 who received the YFV17D yellow fever vaccine.

The CDR3 is CASHTPRPPRGGDTQYF. Here the CDR3 DNA reads TGTGCCAGCCACACACCGAGGCCTCCACGGGGTGGGGATACGCAGTATTTT. This sequence joins TRBV6-5 and TRBJ2-3, with a weak D call TRBD2 (5 bases). The CDR3 sequence is 17 residues long. V dropped 8 bases and J dropped 6 bases, with 27 bases sitting between them. The germline V gene encodes CDR1 MNHEY and CDR2 SVGAGI.

This clonotype has a count of ten or more. V is TRBV10-2 and J is TRBJ1-2; D is unresolved. The CDR3 consists of 14 residues. With 3 bases removed from V and 4 bases from J, the gap between germline ends came to 12 bases. CDR1 and CDR2 (germline): WSHSY, SAAADI. DNA of the CDR3: TGCGCCAGCAGTGAAATAGGCCGTTCCTATGGCTACACCTTC. It encodes CASSEIGRSYGYTF.

The rearrangement uses TRBV20-1 and TRBJ2-1, with TRBD2 matching 9 bases. The CDR3 is 13 residues long. The V gene end was trimmed by 1 base and the J gene end by 5 bases; junction bases not matched to a gene: 0. Germline CDR1 reads DFQATT; CDR2 reads SNEGSKA (reference sequence). CDR3 sequence (DNA): TGCAGTGCTAGAGGGACTAGCGACAATGAGCAGTTCTTC. This codes for CSARGTSDNEQFF.

Many counts were recorded for this clonotype. The J gene is TRBJ2-1, the V gene TRBV12-3 or TRBV12-4; unclear D gene. V dropped 6 bases and J dropped 4 bases, with 19 bases sitting between them. CDR3 size: 16 residues. As DNA, the CDR3 is TGTGCCAGCAGCGCCTTACGGGCTGGTATTTACAATGAGCAGTTCTTC. As protein: CASSALRAGIYNEQFF.

The chain links TRBV11-2 to TRBJ2-4, with D uncertain. Deletions cut 1 base from V and 6 bases from J, with 7 bases between. From germline, CDR1 is SGHAT and CDR2 FQNNGV. CDR3 length: 13 residues. The CDR3 is CASSLALLNIQYF. CDR3 coding DNA: TGTGCCAGCAGCTTAGCTCTCTTAAACATTCAGTACTTC.

This clonotype was counted between two and nine times. This sequence joins TRBV29-1 and TRBJ2-3; no firm D call. This CDR3 has 11 amino acids. The germline V gene has CDR1 SQVTM and CDR2 ANQGSEA. V was pared by 7 bases and J by 5 bases, with 10 bases between. The CDR3 nucleotides read TGCAGCGCCACCGACTTAGATACGCAGTATTTT. Encoded protein: CSATDLDTQYF.

This clonotype was seen more than once but under ten times. This sequence joins TRBV7-2 and TRBJ2-7; tentatively, D is TRBD2 (5 bases). In germline, CDR1 is SGHTA, CDR2 FQGNSA. The CDR3 is made up of 16 amino acids. V was cut by 3 bases and J by 0 bases, with 15 bases left in between. The CDR3 DNA reads as TGTGCCAGCAGCTTGAACCCCGGCGGACTCTCCTACGAGCAGTACTTC. Translated: CASSLNPGGLSYEQYF.

The sample holds a few counts of this clonotype. The V gene is TRBV4-3, the J gene TRBJ2-1; 10 bases are shared with TRBD2. Trimming took 4 bases from V and 3 from J; bases not matched to a gene: 3. The CDR3 spans 15 residues. Germline loops: CDR1 LGHNA, CDR2 YSLEER. Here the CDR3 reads CASSPGTSDYNEQFF. CDR3 sequence (DNA): TGCGCCAGCAGCCCGGGGACTAGCGACTACAATGAGCAGTTCTTC.

This clonotype was observed a few times. V and J are TRBV24-1 and TRBJ2-5; D gene ambiguous. The germline CDR1 and CDR2 sequences are KGHDR and SFDVKD. Trimming took 0 bases from V and 4 from J, leaving 5 bases between them. This CDR3 comprises 13 residues. CDR3 DNA sequence: TGTGCCACCAGTGATTTGACGGGAGAGACCCAGTACTTC. This sequence encodes CATSDLTGETQYF.

The rearrangement joins TRBV4-3 to TRBJ2-5, with D perhaps matching TRBD1 (6 bases). This CDR3 comprises 17 residues. Trimming stripped 5 bases from V and 5 bases from J, with 24 bases between. CDR1 is LGHNA and CDR2 is YSLEER in the germline V gene. The CDR3, as DNA: TGCGCCAGCAGCTACAACTCCTTGAGTCAGGGGACGGAGACCCAGTACTTC. As protein: CASSYNSLSQGTETQYF.

This clonotype was counted once. The chain combines TRBV29-1 with TRBJ2-1, with a weak D call TRBD1 (5 bases). Trimming took 0 bases from V and 4 from J, leaving 13 bases between them. The CDR3 totals 15 residues. The germline CDR1 and CDR2 sequences are SQVTM and ANQGSEA. CDR3 in DNA: TGCAGCGTTGAAGATCTTGGGGCGGAATACAATGAGCAGTTCTTC. It encodes CSVEDLGAEYNEQFF.

V is TRBV28 and J is TRBJ1-6; weak D call: TRBD1 (6 bases). Germline CDR1 MDHEN, CDR2 SYDVKM. With 5 bases removed from V and 15 bases from J, the gap between germline ends came to 14 bases. This CDR3 is built from 12 residues. The CDR3 nucleotides read TGTGCCAGCAGTACCCGGACAGCTCTCCTCCACTTT. Protein sequence: CASSTRTALLHF.

In this sample, this clonotype turned up a few times. DNA of the CDR3: TGTGCCAGCTCACCATTGGAGAACACTGAAGCTTTCTTT. It codes for CASSPLENTEAFF. This rearrangement joins TRBV18 to TRBJ1-1; no clear D. CDR1 is KGHSH, CDR2 LQKENI, per germline. Between the trimmed V and J ends, which lost 2 bases and 1 base, there was a span of 5 bases. CDR3 size: 13 residues.

J is TRBJ2-7 and V is TRBV28, with a tentative D call TRBD2 (6 bases). The CDR3 consists of 12 residues. The V and J ends lost 7 bases and 4 bases respectively, with 11 bases between them. Germline assignment: CDR1 MDHEN and CDR2 SYDVKM. The CDR3 reads CASTSDVYEQYF. For the CDR3, the DNA is TGTGCCAGCACTAGCGATGTTTACGAGCAGTACTTC.

This clonotype has a handful of counts. The chain has TRBV30 and TRBJ2-3; unclear D gene. CDR1 and CDR2 from the germline V gene are GTSNPN and SVGIG (reference sequence). The V and J ends lost 4 bases and 2 bases respectively, with 19 bases between them. This CDR3 spans 16 amino acids. CDR3 region: CAWIREAAHHTDTQYF. In DNA, the CDR3 is TGTGCCTGGATCCGCGAGGCGGCCCACCACACAGATACGCAGTATTTT.

This chain uses TRBV19 with TRBJ2-7, with D possibly being TRBD1 or TRBD2 (7 bases each). Per germline, CDR1 LNHDA and CDR2 SQIVND (reference sequence). The CDR3 loop spans 16 amino acids. Trimming left V 1 base short and J 6 bases short, with 19 bases between. In nucleotides, the CDR3 is TGTGCCAGTAGTATAGCAGTGGGGAGGGGGCGCGCCGAGCAGTACTTC. Translation: CASSIAVGRGRAEQYF.

The chain employs TRBV6-5 and TRBJ1-2, with 9 bases matching TRBD1. With 2 bases clipped from V and 4 bases from J, the junction kept 5 bases outside the gene matches. CDR1 is MNHEY and CDR2 is SVGAGI in the germline V gene. This CDR3 comprises 15 residues. CDR3 amino acids: CASSYGDRVSYGYTF. The CDR3 nucleotides are TGTGCCAGCAGTTACGGGGACAGGGTCTCCTATGGCTACACCTTC.

The table lists this clonotype with a few counts. V usage is TRBV28 and J usage is TRBJ2-5; TRBD1 matches 8 bases. J was trimmed by 5 bases and V by 9 bases; bases with no gene match: 14. This CDR3 spans 15 amino acids. Germline V gives CDR1 MDHEN, CDR2 SYDVKM. The CDR3 nucleotides are TGTGCCAGTTTGGCAGGGGGCTCATCTGGCGAGACCCAGTACTTC. Translated, it gives CASLAGGSSGETQYF.

This clonotype appeared a few times. The rearrangement links TRBV7-9 to TRBJ2-7; 7 positions match TRBD2. Germline CDR1 SEHNR, CDR2 FQNEAQ (reference sequence). J was trimmed by 5 bases and V by 1 base; bases with no gene match: 14. CDR3 length equals 17 residues. The CDR3 reads CASSLVGIGGSYNEQYF. CDR3 nucleotide sequence: TGTGCCAGCAGCTTAGTAGGAATTGGCGGGAGTTACAACGAGCAGTACTTC.

This clonotype has a count of ten or more. The rearrangement joins TRBV7-4 to TRBJ2-7; D is undetermined. The CDR3 loop spans 15 amino acids. Between the trimmed V and J ends, which lost 8 bases and 6 bases, there was a span of 23 bases. Germline V CDR1 and CDR2: SGHVT, SQSDAQ. The DNA for the CDR3 is TGTGCCAGCGACTCGGACCGAACACTCTCCCGCGAGCAGTACTTC. Translation gives CASDSDRTLSREQYF.

This clonotype was counted once. The chain links TRBV5-5 to TRBJ2-3; TRBD2 matches at 10 bases. The germline CDR1 and CDR2 sequences are SGHKS and YYEKEE (reference sequence). Trimming cost V 4 bases and J 6 bases; bases outside gene matches: 14. The CDR3 length is 17 residues. DNA of the CDR3: TGTGCCAGCAGCGCTCGTCCCACTAGCGGGAATATGGATACGCAGTATTTT. Amino acid sequence: CASSARPTSGNMDTQYF.

The chain joins TRBV30 to TRBJ1-4; TRBD1 matches 9 bases. J lost 7 bases, V lost 3 bases, and 6 bases had no gene match. This CDR3 is built from 14 residues. Germline CDR1 and CDR2: GTSNPN and SVGIG (reference sequence). This CDR3 reads CAWRGQGRGEKLFF. CDR3 DNA sequence: TGTGCCTGGAGGGGACAGGGTAGGGGTGAAAAACTGTTTTTT.